The 28 T cell receptor beta chains below all came from one sample that was sequenced in a study of T cell clonotyping in hematopoietic cell transplantation. The assay was immunoSEQ multiplex PCR, and TCRdb's table has in-frame clones only and misses some. The sample lists about 5,100 clones, 55% to 75% seen once, with approximately 26% in the top ten. The sequencing used PBMCs, collected 100 days after allogeneic stem cell transplant. These receptors were obtained from a female patient aged 45-60 years who had an allogeneic stem cell transplant, so the T cells may come from the graft donor. Some clones in this sample may be carry-over from other donors' samples.

J is TRBJ2-3 and V is TRBV30; 10 nucleotides line up with TRBD1. CDR3 size: 15 residues. The junction had 7 bases not matched to a gene; V was cut back by 4 bases and J by 3 bases. Germline V gene lookup returns CDR1 GTSNPN and CDR2 SVGIG (reference sequence). CDR3 sequence reads: CAWKLGDRGTDTQYF. CDR3 DNA sequence: TGTGCCTGGAAACTAGGGGACAGGGGAACAGATACGCAGTATTTT.

V and J are TRBV19 and TRBJ2-7; 9 bases are a match to TRBD1. The CDR3 loop spans 14 amino acids. Germline V gene sequence: CDR1 LNHDA, CDR2 SQIVND (reference sequence). The V and J ends lost 5 bases and 6 bases, in that order; junction bases with no gene match: 8. Here the CDR3 reads CASSQNRGLGEQYF. The CDR3 DNA follows: TGTGCCAGTAGTCAAAACAGGGGGCTGGGCGAGCAGTACTTC.

The genes are TRBV7-8 and TRBJ1-2, with D unresolved. Germline V CDR1 and CDR2: SGHVS, FQNEAQ. The V end was cut by 1 base, the J end by 2 bases, with 8 bases between. The CDR3 is made up of 14 amino acids. CDR3 DNA: TGTGCCAGCAGCTTAGAAGGAGGGAACTATGGCTACACCTTC. Amino acids: CASSLEGGNYGYTF.

The V gene is TRBV9, the J gene TRBJ2-7; 7 bases match TRBD2. CDR3 length: 14 amino acids. Germline V gene lookup returns CDR1 SGDLS and CDR2 YYNGEE. With V trimmed by 0 bases and J by 3 bases, 3 bases remained unmatched. CDR3 protein: CASSVGGGNYEQYF. The CDR3 region has the DNA TGTGCCAGCAGCGTAGGGGGAGGGAACTACGAGCAGTACTTC.

The rearrangement joins TRBV7-9 to TRBJ2-7, with unresolved D. The CDR3 has 11 amino acids. Germline loops: CDR1 SEHNR, CDR2 FQNEAQ (reference sequence). Trimming stripped 6 bases from V and 5 bases from J, with 8 bases between. For the CDR3, the DNA is TGTGCCAGCAGTTCCGTGAACGAGCAGTACTTC. Protein sequence: CASSSVNEQYF.

The rearrangement joins TRBV5-4 to TRBJ2-1; tentatively, D is TRBD1 (6 bases). Germline assignment: CDR1 SGHNT and CDR2 YYREEE (reference sequence). The ends were cut back, 0 bases at V and 5 bases at J, with 9 bases in the middle. The CDR3 contains 14 residues. The CDR3 loop reads CASSLGDNNNEQFF. DNA of the CDR3: TGTGCCAGCAGCTTGGGGGACAATAACAATGAGCAGTTCTTC.

This chain links TRBV4-1 with TRBJ2-7; D remains ambiguous. V was cut by 1 base and J by 2 bases, with 9 bases left in between. Germline V CDR1 and CDR2: MGHRA, YSYEKL. The CDR3 consists of 14 residues. CDR3 sequence: CASSQVQPAYEQYF. The DNA of the CDR3 is TGCGCCAGCAGCCAAGTACAGCCAGCCTACGAGCAGTACTTC.

V gene TRBV5-1 combines with J gene TRBJ2-3, with no clear D. Germline CDR1 and CDR2: SGHRS and YFSETQ. The CDR3 contains 16 residues. Trimming cost V 0 bases and J 0 bases, with 11 bases left between them. CDR3 amino acids: CASSLAALTSTDTQYF. In DNA, the CDR3 is TGCGCCAGCAGCTTGGCGGCCCTCACTAGCACAGATACGCAGTATTTT.

The chain joins TRBV5-6 to TRBJ2-1; maybe TRBD1 (6 bases). The CDR3 length is 13 residues. The V end lost 1 base, the J end lost 10 bases, and 12 bases lay between the germline ends. The germline gives CDR1 SGHDT, CDR2 YYEEEE. CDR3 loop: CASSLYLRGEQFF. The DNA for the CDR3 is TGTGCCAGCAGCTTGTACCTAAGGGGGGAGCAGTTCTTC.

CDR3 in DNA: TGTGCCAGCAGCCAAGATCTAGCGGTACAAGAGACCCAGTACTTC. Translating gives CASSQDLAVQETQYF. This rearrangement joins TRBV14 to TRBJ2-5; 7 bases are a match to TRBD2. The germline CDR1 and CDR2 sequences are SGHDN and FVKESK. V was clipped by 0 bases and J by 2 bases; unmatched bases: 3. The length of the CDR3 is 15 residues.

This chain joins TRBV19 and TRBJ1-5, with no clear D. Trimming removed 0 bases from V and 7 bases from J, with 10 bases in between. CDR1 and CDR2 from the germline V gene are LNHDA and SQIVND (reference sequence). The CDR3 length is 14 residues. The CDR3 sequence: CASSIEPGGQPQHF. DNA of the CDR3: TGTGCCAGTAGTATAGAACCGGGAGGGCAGCCCCAGCATTTT.

This chain uses TRBV9 with TRBJ2-1; either TRBD1 or TRBD2 may supply D (5 bases each). Trimming removed 5 bases from V and 6 bases from J, with 15 bases in between. This CDR3 spans 14 amino acids. From germline, CDR1 is SGDLS and CDR2 YYNGEE. The CDR3 DNA is TGTGCCAGCAGTACCAGGGACCTAGGCAATGAGCAGTTCTTC. Protein: CASSTRDLGNEQFF.

The table lists this clone with a count of one. The chain combines TRBV19 with TRBJ1-1; D possibly corresponds to TRBD1 (5 bases). The germline V gene encodes CDR1 LNHDA and CDR2 SQIVND (reference sequence). Deletions cut 5 bases from V and 1 base from J, with 11 bases between. This CDR3 spans 14 amino acids. In DNA, the CDR3 is TGTGCCAGTAGTTTCGGGACGTCGAACACTGAAGCTTTCTTT. Its protein product is CASSFGTSNTEAFF.

The V and J genes are TRBV2 and TRBJ1-5; 9 bases line up with TRBD1. Germline V gives CDR1 SNHLY, CDR2 FYNNEI. The CDR3 length is 14 residues. V trimming: 6 bases; J trimming: 9 bases; junction bases outside the gene matches: 9. The CDR3 spells CASSQTGGSGPQHF. The CDR3 DNA follows: TGTGCCAGCAGCCAAACAGGGGGCAGTGGGCCCCAGCATTTT.

The gene calls are TRBV10-3 and TRBJ2-7, with 9 bases lining up with TRBD1. CDR1 ENHRY and CDR2 SYGVKD come from the germline V gene. The J segment lost 6 bases and the V segment lost 10 bases, leaving 13 bases of the junction unmatched. CDR3 length: 14 amino acids. The DNA of the CDR3 is TGTGCCAGCAGGGCGACAGGGGGTTTCGGCGAGCAGTACTTC. Amino acids: CASRATGGFGEQYF.

This clone was counted between two and nine times. The V and J genes are TRBV30 and TRBJ2-1; weak D call: TRBD1 (6 bases). Germline CDR1 reads GTSNPN; CDR2 reads SVGIG (reference sequence). The V and J ends lost 4 bases and 5 bases respectively, with 12 bases between them. The CDR3 spans 13 residues. Here the CDR3 reads CAWTPHRDNEQFF. The DNA of the CDR3 is TGTGCCTGGACCCCCCACAGGGACAATGAGCAGTTCTTC.

The chain links TRBV30 to TRBJ1-6; TRBD1 aligns across 8 bases. There are 15 residues in the CDR3. From germline, CDR1 is GTSNPN and CDR2 SVGIG (reference sequence). The V gene end was trimmed by 3 bases and the J gene end by 10 bases; junction bases not matched to a gene: 11. CDR3: CAWRGLTGEGSPLHF. The CDR3, as DNA: TGTGCCTGGAGGGGACTGACAGGGGAAGGCTCACCCCTCCACTTT.

The J gene is TRBJ2-7, the V gene TRBV20-1, with TRBD1 as a possible D gene (6 bases). This CDR3 is 11 amino acids long. Trimming shortened V by 6 bases and J by 5 bases, and 11 bases separated the two germline ends. The germline V gene has CDR1 DFQATT and CDR2 SNEGSKA (reference sequence). This CDR3 is CSATDSDEQYF. The CDR3 region has the DNA TGCAGTGCCACGGACAGCGACGAGCAGTACTTC.

The chain uses TRBV19 and TRBJ2-5; tentatively, D is TRBD2 (5 bases). CDR1 and CDR2 from the germline V gene are LNHDA and SQIVND (reference sequence). V was cut by 4 bases and J by 3 bases, with 9 bases left in between. The CDR3 has 13 residues. DNA of the CDR3: TGTGCCAGTAGTAGCGGGCCCAAAGAGACCCAGTACTTC. Residues: CASSSGPKETQYF.

This clone was found a few times. The genes are TRBV6-6 and TRBJ2-1, with D uncertain. Germline CDR1 reads MNHNY; CDR2 reads SVGAGI (reference sequence). The CDR3 is made up of 14 amino acids. Trimming took off 5 bases at V and 2 bases at J, with 10 bases between the two ends. The CDR3, as DNA: TGTGCCAGCAGTCTACGACCCACCTACAATGAGCAGTTCTTC. Its protein product is CASSLRPTYNEQFF.

V is TRBV28 and J is TRBJ1-1, with 7 nucleotides matching TRBD1. This CDR3 region has 11 residues. The germline V gene has CDR1 MDHEN and CDR2 SYDVKM. Germline trimming cut 6 bases from V and 8 bases from J; bases unmatched to any gene: 3. The CDR3 DNA follows: TGTGCCAGCAGGGAGACAGGGGAAGCTTTCTTT. Its protein is CASRETGEAFF.

As for this clone: The same CDR3 arises from other DNA sequences in this sample as well. The V call is TRBV10-2, the J call TRBJ1-1, with 10 bases identical to TRBD1. Germline V gene lookup returns CDR1 WSHSY and CDR2 SAAADI. This CDR3 contains 13 residues. J gave up 5 bases and V 6 bases, and 3 bases lay outside the gene matches. This CDR3 is CASRDRGLTEAFF. The CDR3 region has the DNA TGCGCCAGCAGGGACAGGGGGTTGACTGAAGCTTTCTTT.

This clone has more than one count but fewer than ten. This CDR3 is CATSRVRGGFYEQYF. The CDR3 bases are TGTGCCACCAGCAGAGTCAGAGGCGGATTCTACGAGCAGTACTTC. The chain recombines TRBV15 with TRBJ2-7, with no clear D. The CDR3 runs 15 residues. Deletions cut 1 base from V and 3 bases from J, with 13 bases between. The germline V gene encodes CDR1 LNHNV and CDR2 YYDKDF (reference sequence).

The rearrangement joins TRBV15 to TRBJ2-7; possible D gene TRBD1, 5 bases. The V gene lost 5 bases and the J gene lost 6 bases, with 14 bases spanning the gap. This CDR3 spans 13 amino acids. The germline V gene encodes CDR1 LNHNV and CDR2 YYDKDF (reference sequence). CDR3 DNA sequence: TGTGCCACCAGCGGGGCCATAGGCGGCGAGCAGTACTTC. Translating it yields CATSGAIGGEQYF. Drawing the rest from reference TRBV15 and TRBJ2-7, the complete variable domain is DAMVIQNPRYQVTQFGKPVTLSCSQTLNHNVMYWYQQKSSQAPKLLFHYYDKDFNNEADTPDNFQSRRPNTSFCFLDIRSPGLGDTAMYLCATSGAIGGEQYFGPGTRLTVT.

The chain links TRBV6-1 to TRBJ2-7; 7 nucleotides align to TRBD2. Germline V gene sequence: CDR1 MNHNS, CDR2 SASEGT. With V trimmed by 5 bases and J by 3 bases, 4 bases remained unmatched. This CDR3 region has 13 residues. CDR3 sequence: CASSRSGIYEQYF. The DNA for the CDR3 is TGTGCCAGCAGTAGGAGCGGGATCTACGAGCAGTACTTC.

In its sample, this clone is medium-sized. This chain joins TRBV11-2 and TRBJ1-2; D is uncertain. V lost 0 bases and J 8 bases, leaving 16 bases between the germline ends. From germline, CDR1 is SGHAT and CDR2 FQNNGV. This CDR3 comprises 15 residues. CDR3: CASSLELGSLRGYTF. The CDR3 DNA is TGTGCCAGCAGCTTAGAACTGGGAAGCCTGAGAGGCTACACCTTC.

The chain joins TRBV6-1 to TRBJ1-5; D remains ambiguous. Germline V gene lookup returns CDR1 MNHNS and CDR2 SASEGT. Trimming took off 6 bases at V and 4 bases at J, with 10 bases between the two ends. CDR3 length: 13 amino acids. The CDR3 bases are TGTGCCAGCAGCTTAGAGGAGAATCAGCCCCAGCATTTT. This gives the protein CASSLEENQPQHF.

In DNA form, the CDR3 reads TGTGCCAGCAGTCGTCCGGGACAGGACTACGAGCAGTACTTC. This translates into CASSRPGQDYEQYF. The chain joins TRBV6-5 to TRBJ2-7, with TRBD1 matching over 8 bases. The length of the CDR3 is 14 residues. V was pared by 5 bases and J by 3 bases, with 6 bases of the junction left unmatched. Germline V lookup: CDR1 MNHEY, CDR2 SVGAGI.